This T cell receptor beta chain was profiled in a study of CD8+ T cells in alopecia areata. Study results and caveats: Scalp clonality and expanded CD8+ clones among the top 100 showed significant decreases with tofacitinib. Clonality in lesional scalp, especially alopecia totalis/universalis, exceeded that of normal scalp. Uncertain still, given a single nonresponder, is whether baseline CD8+ expansion links to response.

As for treatment: oral pan-JAK inhibitor, 5-10 mg twice daily. Punch biopsies of lesional scalp, plus peripheral blood, were taken from alopecia areata patients. With regard to this clone: Its specificity is unknown.

The germline V and J ends were trimmed by 2 bases and 6 bases, with 4 bases remaining between them. Per germline, CDR1 MNHEY and CDR2 SMNVEV (reference sequence). CDR3 length equals 12 residues. After isolation, RNA underwent reverse transcription to generate cDNA as the sequencing template. TCRdb keeps only in-frame clones here, not all; method: immunoSEQ multiplex PCR. The table lists some 190,000 clones, about 51% of them singletons. The source of this sequence is a human donor with alopecia areata. This sample comprised CD8+ T cells sorted from blood, obtained at week 52, from a patient treated with tofacitinib. The chain combines TRBV27 with TRBJ2-2, with unresolved D. The CDR3 loop is CASSLGSGELFF. For the CDR3, the DNA is TGTGCCAGCAGTTTAGGTTCCGGGGAGCTGTTTTTT.